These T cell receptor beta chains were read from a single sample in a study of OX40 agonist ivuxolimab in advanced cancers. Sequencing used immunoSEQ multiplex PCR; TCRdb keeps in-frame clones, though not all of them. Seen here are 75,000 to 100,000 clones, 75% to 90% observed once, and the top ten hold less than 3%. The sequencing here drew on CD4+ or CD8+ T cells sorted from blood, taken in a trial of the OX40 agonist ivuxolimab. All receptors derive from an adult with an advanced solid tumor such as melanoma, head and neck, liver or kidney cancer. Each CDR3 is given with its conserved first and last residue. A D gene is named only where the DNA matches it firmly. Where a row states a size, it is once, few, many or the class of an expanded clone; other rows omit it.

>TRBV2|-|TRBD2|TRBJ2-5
TGTGCCAGCACGTTCGGGGGGAGGAACGGAGGCGAGACCCAGTACTTC
CASTFGGRNGGETQYF
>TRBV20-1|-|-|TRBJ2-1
TGCAGTGCTACCGACAGGAATGAGCAGTTCTTC
CSATDRNEQFF
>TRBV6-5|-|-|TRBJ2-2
TGTGCCAGCGGCAGGGGCGGGACCGGGGAGCTGTTTTTT
CASGRGGTGELFF
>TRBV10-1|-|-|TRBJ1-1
TGCGCCAGCAGTGAATATCGGGGGACTGAAGCTTTCTTT
CASSEYRGTEAFF
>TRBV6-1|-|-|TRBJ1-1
TGTGCCAGCAGGACCCACAGGGACACTGAAGCTTTCTTT
CASRTHRDTEAFF
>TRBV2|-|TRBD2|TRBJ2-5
TGTGCCAGCAGTGACAGGCCTAGCGGGGGGTTAGAGACCCAGTACTTC
CASSDRPSGGLETQYF
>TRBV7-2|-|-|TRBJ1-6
TGTGCCAGCAGCGCCGGGACGGCCGATAATTCACCCCTCCACTTT
CASSAGTADNSPLHF
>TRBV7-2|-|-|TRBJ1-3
TGTGCCAGCAGATCAGGTGGCGCAGGCTCTGGAAACACCATATATTTT
CASRSGGAGSGNTIYF
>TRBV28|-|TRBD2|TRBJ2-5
TGTGCCAGCAGTTTGACTAGCAGGGAGACCCAGTACTTC
CASSLTSRETQYF
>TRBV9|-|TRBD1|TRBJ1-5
TGTGCCAGCAGCATCCGGGACAGGGAAGCCTATAGCAATCAGCCCCAGCATTTT
CASSIRDREAYSNQPQHF
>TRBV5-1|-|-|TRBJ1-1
TGCGCCAGCAGCCTAGGACGGTCTGAAGCTTTCTTT
CASSLGRSEAFF
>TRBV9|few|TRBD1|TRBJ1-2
TGTGCCAGCAGCGTAGGGGCAGGGGGCTACTATGGCTACACCTTC
CASSVGAGGYYGYTF
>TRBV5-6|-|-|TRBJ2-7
TGTGCCAGCAGCTCGGTATTTGAGCAGTACTTC
CASSSVFEQYF
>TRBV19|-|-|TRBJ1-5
TGTGCCAGTCACGGACAGTTCAATCAGCCCCAGCATTTT
CASHGQFNQPQHF
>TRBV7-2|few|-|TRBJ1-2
TGTGCCAGCAGCTTAATGTCCATTAACTATGGCTACACCTTC
CASSLMSINYGYTF
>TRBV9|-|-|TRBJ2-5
TGTGCCAGCAGCCCAGCCATACAGGACCAAGAGACCCAGTACTTC
CASSPAIQDQETQYF
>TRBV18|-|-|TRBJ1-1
TGTGCCAGCTCTCTCGCCCCGAACACTGAAGCTTTCTTT
CASSLAPNTEAFF
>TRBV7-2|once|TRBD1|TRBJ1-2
TGTGCCAGCAGCGCACAGGGGGCTTATGGCTACACCTTC
CASSAQGAYGYTF
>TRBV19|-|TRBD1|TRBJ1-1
TGTGCCAGTAGAACCGGGACAGGGGCTGTGAACACTGAAGCTTTCTTT
CASRTGTGAVNTEAFF
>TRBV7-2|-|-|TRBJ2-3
TGTGCCAGCAGCTTAAACTTCGGCACAGATACGCAGTATTTT
CASSLNFGTDTQYF
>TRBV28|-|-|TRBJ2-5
TGTGCCAGCAGTTTTTGGGGAAAAGAGACCCAGTACTTC
CASSFWGKETQYF
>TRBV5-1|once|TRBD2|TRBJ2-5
TGCGCCAGCAGCTTGGTACCTAGCGGGATGAAAGAGACCCAGTACTTC
CASSLVPSGMKETQYF
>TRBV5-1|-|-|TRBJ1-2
TGCGCCAGCAGCTTGGTCCAGGGAGGCGGCTACACCTTC
CASSLVQGGGYTF
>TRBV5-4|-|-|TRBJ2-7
TGTGCCAGCAGCCCAGGGAGCTCCTACGAGCAGTACTTC
CASSPGSSYEQYF
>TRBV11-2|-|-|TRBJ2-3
TGTGCCAGCAGCTTTGGGAATACGGGACTGCCAGATACGCAGTATTTT
CASSFGNTGLPDTQYF
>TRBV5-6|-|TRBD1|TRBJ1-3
TGTGCCAGCAGCGCGGACAGGGTGGGAAACACCATATATTTT
CASSADRVGNTIYF
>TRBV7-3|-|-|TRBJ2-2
TGTGCCAGCAGCTTAACTGGGGGGCAAAAATCCGGGGAGCTGTTTTTT
CASSLTGGQKSGELFF
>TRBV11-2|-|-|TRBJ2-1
TGTGCCAGCAGCTTAGGGGGCGCTTCAAGCTCCTACAATGAGCAGTTCTTC
CASSLGGASSSYNEQFF
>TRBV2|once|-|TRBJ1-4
TGTGCCAGCAGCAAACAGGGCTCTAATGAAAAACTGTTTTTT
CASSKQGSNEKLFF
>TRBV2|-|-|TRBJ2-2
TGTGCCAGCAGACAGGGCCCGAACACCGGGGAGCTGTTTTTT
CASRQGPNTGELFF
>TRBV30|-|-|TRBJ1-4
TGTGCCTGGAGAGACGGGACAACTAATGAAAAACTGTTTTTT
CAWRDGTTNEKLFF
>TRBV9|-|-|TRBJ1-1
TGTGCCAGCAGCGCCCTCAGGGACACTGAAGCTTTCTTT
CASSALRDTEAFF
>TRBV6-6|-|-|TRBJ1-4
TGTGCCAGCACTAAAGGAGGGAGAGGCGAAAAACTGTTTTTT
CASTKGGRGEKLFF
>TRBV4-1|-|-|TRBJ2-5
TGCGCCAGCAGCCAAGACCCCCTGATTGGAGAGACCCAGTACTTC
CASSQDPLIGETQYF
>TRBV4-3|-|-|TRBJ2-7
TGCGCCAGCAGCCAAGATCTCGTGACAGGTGGTATGGAGCAGTACTTC
CASSQDLVTGGMEQYF